These 15 T cell receptor beta chains originate from one sample sequenced in a study of post-analysis software for immune sequencing data (dated by TCRdb to the mid-2010s). These receptors lack a known antigen. The method was PCR. Sequenced on an Illumina HiSeq 2500. To reduce PCR and sequencing biases, unique molecular identifiers were built into the TCR beta cDNA libraries. TCRdb passed the public sequencing reads through fastp at Q25 and MiXCR, retaining productive beta sequences. For every CDR3 protein sequence, its rows merge into one entry that carries the most common genes and DNA. The sample table shows 380,000 or so distinct CDR3 sequences, and roughly 36% are seen once. 10% to 15% of the sample goes to the ten largest clones. Points the paper makes about the study in general: Four or five TRBV segments, including TRBV5-6, TRBV5-1 and TRBV20-1, were significantly more frequent in patients than controls.

Sample: blood. The source is a girl aged 10 to 17 with multiple sclerosis.

Ten or more counts support this clonotype. The genes are TRBV5-1 and TRBJ2-7; D is ambiguous. V was shortened by 1 base and J by 4 bases, with 12 bases between the two germline ends. Germline V lookup: CDR1 SGHRS, CDR2 YFSETQ. This CDR3 is 14 amino acids long. CDR3 sequence (DNA): TGCGCCAGCAGCTTGATGGACGCCCCGTACGAGCAGTACTTC. Its protein product is CASSLMDAPYEQYF.

This clonotype appeared a few times. CDR3 region: CSASFGTGDYEQYF. CDR3 nucleotide sequence: TGCAGTGCTAGTTTTGGGACAGGGGACTACGAGCAGTACTTC. J is TRBJ2-7 and V is TRBV20-1; TRBD1 matches 10 bases. The CDR3 spans 14 residues. Losses at the gene ends were 3 bases for V and 3 bases for J; bases not matched to a gene: 5. Germline CDR1 reads DFQATT; CDR2 reads SNEGSKA (reference sequence).

This clonotype was observed a handful of times. This chain connects TRBV10-3 to TRBJ2-7; the D gene is possibly TRBD1 (6 bases). Germline V CDR1 and CDR2: ENHRY, SYGVKD. The CDR3 has 12 residues. V shed 6 bases and J shed 6 bases, with 12 bases lying between them. The DNA of the CDR3 is TGTGCCATCAGGACACAGGGTGGCGAGCAGTACTTC. This encodes CAIRTQGGEQYF.

V is TRBV6-6 and J is TRBJ1-4; the D gene is possibly TRBD1 (5 bases). CDR1 is MNHNY and CDR2 is SVGAGI in the germline V gene (reference sequence). Trimming pared 2 bases from V and 0 bases from J, leaving 10 bases between. The CDR3 extends over 16 amino acids. In nucleotides, the CDR3 is TGTGCCAGCAGTTACAGGGAAGGGGCAACTAATGAAAAACTGTTTTTT. Protein sequence: CASSYREGATNEKLFF.

The rearrangement joins TRBV7-9 to TRBJ2-1; no clear D. CDR3 length: 14 residues. The V end was cut by 5 bases, the J end by 6 bases, with 14 bases between. The germline V gene encodes CDR1 SEHNR and CDR2 FQNEAQ (reference sequence). CDR3 sequence: CASSLVGISNEQFF. The CDR3 DNA sequence: TGTGCCAGCAGCCTAGTAGGCATTTCCAATGAGCAGTTCTTC.

This clonotype was seen more than once but under ten times. The chain employs TRBV5-6 and TRBJ2-7, with 13 bases aligning to TRBD2. The germline V gene encodes CDR1 SGHDT and CDR2 YYEEEE. V shed 3 bases and J 7 bases; nucleotides not matched to a gene: 4. The CDR3 runs to 14 residues. DNA for the CDR3: TGTGCCAGCAGCTCTCCGGGACTAGCGGGAGAGCAGTACTTC. This encodes CASSSPGLAGEQYF.

The CDR3 DNA reads TGCAGTGCTAGTATTAGCGGGGTGCGGGAGACCCAGTACTTC. Translation: CSASISGVRETQYF. The genes are TRBV20-1 and TRBJ2-5; 8 bases agree with TRBD2. Germline V gives CDR1 DFQATT, CDR2 SNEGSKA (reference sequence). The CDR3 runs to 14 residues. J gave up 5 bases and V 3 bases, and 8 bases lay outside the gene matches.

In this sample, this clonotype turned up a few times. This rearrangement joins TRBV5-1 to TRBJ1-2, with D possibly being TRBD1 (6 bases). Between the trimmed V and J ends, which lost 3 bases and 6 bases, there was a span of 18 bases. Germline CDR1 SGHRS, CDR2 YFSETQ. CDR3 length: 15 amino acids. The CDR3 spells CASSSPGGRLDGYTF. CDR3 sequence (DNA): TGCGCCAGCAGCTCCCCCGGGGGCCGCCTCGATGGCTACACCTTC.

The chain couples TRBV3-1 to TRBJ2-3, with D perhaps matching TRBD1 (5 bases). Trimming cost V 4 bases and J 0 bases, with 11 bases left between them. Germline V gene sequence: CDR1 LGHDT, CDR2 YNNKEL (reference sequence). The CDR3 consists of 15 residues. The CDR3 protein is CASSPIRQSTDTQYF. The CDR3 nucleotides are TGTGCCAGCAGCCCTATTCGACAGAGCACAGATACGCAGTATTTT.

This sequence joins TRBV7-9 and TRBJ2-5, with TRBD1 matching over 9 bases. Germline V gene data show CDR1 as SEHNR and CDR2 as FQNEAQ (reference sequence). The V and J ends lost 2 bases and 4 bases, in that order; junction bases with no gene match: 8. This CDR3 has 16 amino acids. The CDR3 spells CASSLRRGQGRETQYF. Here the CDR3 DNA reads TGTGCCAGCAGCTTAAGACGAGGACAGGGGCGAGAGACCCAGTACTTC. Combining the CDR3 with reference TRBV7-9 and TRBJ2-5 gives the whole variable domain DTGVSQNPRHKITKRGQNVTFRCDPISEHNRLYWYRQTLGQGPEFLTYFQNEAQLEKSRLLSDRFSAERPKGSFSTLEIQRTEQGDSAMYLCASSLRRGQGRETQYFGPGTRLLVL.

The rearrangement uses TRBV7-3 and TRBJ2-5, with 9 bases aligning to TRBD2. The trim removed 5 bases at V and 5 bases at J, leaving 6 bases unmatched. This CDR3 contains 14 residues. Germline lookup yields CDR1 SGHTA and CDR2 FQGTGA. CDR3 coding DNA: TGTGCCAGCAGCACGGGACTAGCCCCCGAGACCCAGTACTTC. The encoded protein is CASSTGLAPETQYF.

This clonotype was picked up a small number of times. The V gene is TRBV5-1, the J gene TRBJ2-7, with a possible D match to TRBD1 (6 bases). The germline CDR1 and CDR2 sequences are SGHRS and YFSETQ. This CDR3 is 15 amino acids long. Deletions cut 4 bases from V and 2 bases from J, with 16 bases between. The CDR3, as DNA: TGCGCCAGCAGCCCCGGACAGTCTGTAACCTACGAGCAGTACTTC. This translates into CASSPGQSVTYEQYF.

The V call is TRBV7-9, the J call TRBJ2-5; unclear D gene. Germline V gives CDR1 SEHNR, CDR2 FQNEAQ (reference sequence). V dropped 5 bases and J dropped 2 bases, with 6 bases sitting between them. The CDR3 runs to 12 residues. The CDR3 loop is CASSIPQETQYF. The CDR3 bases are TGTGCCAGCAGCATCCCTCAAGAGACCCAGTACTTC.

This clonotype has only a few counts. This chain uses TRBV12-3 or TRBV12-4 with TRBJ1-5; no definite D call. V shed 5 bases and J shed 6 bases, with 11 bases lying between them. The CDR3 is 13 amino acids. CDR3 residues: CASSTTEVQPQHF. The CDR3 DNA reads as TGTGCCAGCAGTACCACGGAGGTTCAGCCCCAGCATTTT.

Here the CDR3 reads CASSLIGNYEQYF. CDR3 in DNA: TGTGCCAGCAGCTTAATAGGGAACTACGAGCAGTACTTC. The chain has TRBV13 and TRBJ2-7; D is ambiguous. Germline V gene sequence: CDR1 PRHDT, CDR2 FYEKMQ (reference sequence). Trimming removed 2 bases at V and 3 bases at J, with 8 bases between. The CDR3 runs to 13 residues.